This TCR beta chain emerged from a study of OX40 agonist ivuxolimab in advanced cancers. Whole-study context: Hepatocellular carcinoma, melanoma, renal cell or head and neck cancer affected the dose-escalation patients. Whole-study results and caveats: Low normalized T-cell clonal expansion was also seen in some nonresponders.

The repertoire was sequenced with immunoSEQ multiplex PCR; TCRdb's copy has only in-frame clones and lacks some. This sample has about 19,000 clones, with about 76% found just once. Trimming removed 0 bases from V and 4 bases from J, with 10 bases in between. The germline gives CDR1 MNHNY, CDR2 SVGAGI (reference sequence). CDR3 length: 14 amino acids. Points on this clone: Antigen specificity is unknown.

The chain uses TRBV6-6 and TRBJ2-7, with D hard to call. This specimen was CD4+ or CD8+ T cells sorted from blood, taken in a trial of the OX40 agonist ivuxolimab. This clonotype was obtained from an adult with an advanced solid tumor such as melanoma, head and neck, liver or kidney cancer. CDR3 DNA sequence: TGTGCCAGCAGTTACTCGTCTTTGGGGTACGAGCAGTACTTC. Translated: CASSYSSLGYEQYF.